The rows below give T cell receptor beta chains drawn from one sample of a study of T cells and copy number aberrations in small-cell lung cancer. The assay was immunoSEQ multiplex PCR, and TCRdb's table has in-frame clones only and misses some. The sample includes some 3,000 clones, just over 90% of them seen just once. The sample consisted of normal tissue next to the tumor. Receptors originate from a man aged 45-60 years with small cell lung cancer. Both conserved end residues are part of each CDR3. A D gene is named only where the DNA matches it firmly. Size values are once, few and many counts, or a class for expanded clones, and some rows have none.

D,size,V,J,DNA,CDR3
.,.,TRBV6-1,TRBJ1-3,TGTGCCAGCACCGATGAGACAGGTCGGCGTCGTTTT,CASTDETGRRRF
.,.,TRBV5-1,TRBJ2-1,TGCGCCAGCAGCTCAGGGGGGCAGACCTACAATGAGCAGTTCTTC,CASSSGGQTYNEQFF
.,.,TRBV19,TRBJ1-1,TGTGGGACCCAGGACAGCCCCTGGAACACTGAAGCTTTCTTT,CGTQDSPWNTEAFF
.,.,TRBV4-1,TRBJ1-4,TGCGCCAGCAGCCAAGAAAGATCCCCTAATGAAAAACTGTTTTTT,CASSQERSPNEKLFF
TRBD1,.,TRBV25-1,TRBJ1-4,TGTGCCAGCAGTGCAGACAGGGATAAACTGTTTTTT,CASSADRDKLFF
.,once,TRBV9,TRBJ1-2,TGTGCCAGCAGCCCTAGTGGACCCTATGGCTACACCTTC,CASSPSGPYGYTF
.,.,TRBV30,TRBJ2-2,TGTGCCCGTCAGAGGGGGACCGCTGAGAAGACCGGGGAGCTGTTTTTT,CARQRGTAEKTGELFF
.,.,TRBV6-1,TRBJ2-5,TGTGCCAGCTCGGACAGTCCCCAAGAGACCCAGTACTTC,CASSDSPQETQYF
.,.,TRBV14,TRBJ2-3,TGTGCCAGCAGCCAAGATTCGGCGGGAACTAGCACAGATACGCAGTATTTT,CASSQDSAGTSTDTQYF
TRBD2,.,TRBV11-3,TRBJ2-1,TGTGCCAGCAGCCTCCCGACTAGCGGGAGTTTCGAGCAGTTCTTC,CASSLPTSGSFEQFF
.,.,TRBV5-8,TRBJ1-1,TGTGCCAGCAGCTTGAACGGAAGTCCTGAAGCTTTCTTT,CASSLNGSPEAFF
.,.,TRBV7-8,TRBJ2-1,TGTGCCAGCAGCATATCCCCCCTGGGGACTCATGCTGAGCAGTTCTTC,CASSISPLGTHAEQFF
.,.,TRBV5-5,TRBJ2-3,TGTGCCAGCAGCTTTTCGGGAGATACGCAGTATTTT,CASSFSGDTQYF
TRBD1,.,TRBV7-6,TRBJ2-2,TGTGCCAGCAGCCTATGGACAGGGATCGCCACCGGGGAGCTGTTTTTT,CASSLWTGIATGELFF